This T cell receptor (beta chain) comes out of a study of cytomegalovirus exposure and HLA in healthy donors. Study overall: From donors who were HLA-typed, an early data release held approximately 84 million unique TCRs.

Overall study results and limits: Later examination showed HLA-associated TCR beta chains had greater clonal expansion than equally common others. Listed as cytomegalovirus-associated were about 160 TCR beta chains. The study had only CMV serostatus as immune exposure information.

In the case of this clone: The antigen is unknown.

PCR used 60 Vbeta primers and 13 Jbeta primers. Clones were sequenced by immunoSEQ multiplex PCR, and TCRdb holds only the in-frame ones, with some missing. This table holds about 90,000 clones, roughly 80% found once. The sample taken for sequencing was PBMCs. The clonotype was recovered from a man aged 25 to 45 in good health and CMV-seronegative.

CDR3 coding DNA: TGTGCCAGCAGTTCACAGGTCTACGAGCAGTACTTC. It encodes CASSSQVYEQYF. The chain combines TRBV2 with TRBJ2-7, with D tentatively TRBD1 (5 bases). The V end was cut by 5 bases, the J end by 3 bases, with 8 bases between. CDR3 length equals 12 residues. CDR1 and CDR2 from the germline V gene are SNHLY and FYNNEI.